This record covers a single T cell receptor (beta chain). Methods used by the authors: Nucleated cell number was recorded as an estimate derived from reference gene primer amplification. Libraries were prepared by immunoSEQ multiplex PCR; TCRdb keeps only in-frame clonotypes and omits some of them. That table is the source of V, J and clone size, and D and trimming were worked out from the DNA. Among 80,000 to 130,000 clones, 80% to 95% were seen once, and the ten largest hold roughly 5%. The data derive from a study of blood T cell repertoires in COVID-19. Study-wide context: Sites in the United States, Italy and Spain provided acute and convalescent COVID-19 samples. T cells, B-cell-depleted T cells, or PBMCs provided the cDNA or gDNA that served as material.

V lost 5 bases, J lost 3 bases, and 8 bases lay in between. CDR3 length: 13 residues. In germline, CDR1 is KGHSH, CDR2 LQKENI. The rearrangement uses TRBV18 and TRBJ2-1; possible D gene TRBD1, 5 bases. The TCR comes from an older man with acute or convalescent COVID-19. The sequenced sample consisted of peripheral blood. CDR3 loop: CASSSTGYNEQFF. The CDR3 bases are TGTGCCAGCTCATCCACAGGCTACAATGAGCAGTTCTTC.